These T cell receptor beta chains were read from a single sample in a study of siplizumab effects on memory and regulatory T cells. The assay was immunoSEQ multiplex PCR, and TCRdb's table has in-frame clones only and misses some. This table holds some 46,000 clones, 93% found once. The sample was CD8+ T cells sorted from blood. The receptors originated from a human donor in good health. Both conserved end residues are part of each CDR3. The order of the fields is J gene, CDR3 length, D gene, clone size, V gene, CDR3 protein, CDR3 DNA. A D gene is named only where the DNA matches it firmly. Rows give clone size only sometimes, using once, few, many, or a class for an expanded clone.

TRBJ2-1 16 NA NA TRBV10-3 CAISGARLGSYNEQFF TGTGCCATCAGTGGCGCCAGGTTGGGGTCCTACAATGAGCAGTTCTTC
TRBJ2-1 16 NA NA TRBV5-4 CASSNPHESSYNEQFF TGTGCCAGCAGTAACCCACACGAGAGCTCCTACAATGAGCAGTTCTTC
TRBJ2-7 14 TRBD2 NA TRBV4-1 CASSPSSGGYEQYF TGCGCCAGCAGCCCCTCTAGCGGGGGTTACGAGCAGTACTTC
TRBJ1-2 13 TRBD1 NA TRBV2 CASPGQGLRGYTF TGTGCCAGCCCGGGACAGGGGTTGCGGGGCTACACCTTC
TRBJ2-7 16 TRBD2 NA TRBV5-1 CASSSSLAGYVYEQYF TGCGCCAGCAGCTCCTCACTAGCGGGCTATGTCTACGAGCAGTACTTC
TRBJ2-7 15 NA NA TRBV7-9 CASSLQGRPAYEQYF TGTGCCAGCAGCCTACAGGGCAGGCCTGCCTACGAGCAGTACTTC
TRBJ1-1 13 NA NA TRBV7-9 CASVHRSHTEAFF TGTGCCAGCGTCCACAGGAGCCACACTGAAGCTTTCTTT
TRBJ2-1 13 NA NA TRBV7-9 CASSATIYDEQFF TGTGCCAGCAGTGCAACTATCTATGATGAGCAGTTCTTC
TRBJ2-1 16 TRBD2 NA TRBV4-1 CASSRTPSGSGDEQFF TGCGCCAGCAGCCGAACCCCTAGCGGGAGTGGCGATGAGCAGTTCTTC
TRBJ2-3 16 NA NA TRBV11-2 CASSLVPAEITDTQYF TGTGCCAGCAGCTTAGTACCAGCGGAGATCACAGATACGCAGTATTTT
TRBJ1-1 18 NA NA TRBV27 CASSPPSQGGGFYTEAFF TGTGCCAGCAGTCCCCCGTCACAGGGCGGAGGGTTTTACACTGAAGCTTTCTTT
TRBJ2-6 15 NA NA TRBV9 CASRFRLSGANVLTF TGTGCCAGCAGATTTCGACTCTCTGGGGCCAACGTCCTGACTTTC
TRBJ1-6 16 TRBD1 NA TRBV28 CASFNGDRGYNSPLHF TGTGCCAGCTTCAACGGGGACAGAGGGTATAATTCACCCCTCCACTTT
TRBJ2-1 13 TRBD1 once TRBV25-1 CASRGTGYNEQFF TGTGCCAGCAGAGGGACAGGGTACAATGAGCAGTTCTTC
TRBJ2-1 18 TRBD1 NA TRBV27 CASSLLGQGTGPDNEQFF TGTGCCAGCAGTTTATTGGGACAGGGAACCGGACCCGACAATGAGCAGTTCTTC
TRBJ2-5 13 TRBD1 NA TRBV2 CASLQGADETQYF TGTGCCAGCTTGCAGGGGGCGGACGAGACCCAGTACTTC
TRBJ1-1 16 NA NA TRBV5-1 CASSLHMGQLGTEAFF TGCGCCAGCAGCTTGCATATGGGGCAGCTCGGCACTGAAGCTTTCTTT
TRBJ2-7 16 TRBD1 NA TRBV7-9 CASSSTAGTGSYEQYF TGTGCCAGCAGCTCAACAGCCGGGACAGGGTCCTACGAGCAGTACTTC
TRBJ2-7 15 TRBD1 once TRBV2 CASSAGTVPSYEQYF TGTGCCAGCAGTGCCGGGACAGTGCCCTCCTACGAGCAGTACTTC
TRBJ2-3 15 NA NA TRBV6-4 CASSDSLASTDTQYF TGTGCCAGCAGTGACTCGCTAGCGAGCACAGATACGCAGTATTTT
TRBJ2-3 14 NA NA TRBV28 CASSFWTDTDTQYF TGTGCCAGCAGTTTTTGGACAGACACAGATACGCAGTATTTT
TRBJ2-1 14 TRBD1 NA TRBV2 CASCRDRGENEQFF TGTGCCAGTTGCCGGGACAGGGGAGAAAATGAGCAGTTCTTC
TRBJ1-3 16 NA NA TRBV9 CASSHGEMNSGNTIYF TGTGCCAGCAGCCACGGGGAAATGAACTCTGGAAACACCATATATTTT
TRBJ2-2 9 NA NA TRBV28 CASAGELFF TGTGCCAGCGCCGGGGAGCTGTTTTTT
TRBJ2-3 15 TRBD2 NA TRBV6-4 CASSLAGENTDTQYF TGTGCCAGCAGTTTAGCGGGAGAGAACACAGATACGCAGTATTTT
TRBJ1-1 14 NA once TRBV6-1 CASSEDLMNTEAFF TGTGCCAGCAGTGAAGACCTGATGAACACTGAAGCTTTCTTT
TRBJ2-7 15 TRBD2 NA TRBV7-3 CASSLVASGTYEQYF TGTGCCAGCAGCTTAGTCGCTAGCGGGACCTACGAGCAGTACTTC
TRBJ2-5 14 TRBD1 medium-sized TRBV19 CASSPYRGRETQYF TGTGCCAGTAGTCCATACAGGGGGCGAGAGACCCAGTACTTC
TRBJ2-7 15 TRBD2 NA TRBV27 CASSLGLAGGYEQYF TGTGCCAGCAGTCTAGGACTAGCGGGGGGATACGAGCAGTACTTC
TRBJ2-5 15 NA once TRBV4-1 CASSLANTGEETQYF TGCGCCAGCAGCCTAGCTAACACGGGAGAAGAGACCCAGTACTTC
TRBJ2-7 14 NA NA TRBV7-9 CASTSPRSMDEQYF TGTGCCAGCACCTCACCCAGGAGTATGGACGAGCAGTACTTC
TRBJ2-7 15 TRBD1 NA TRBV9 CASSPSGQVPYEQYF TGTGCCAGCAGCCCATCGGGACAGGTTCCCTACGAGCAGTACTTC
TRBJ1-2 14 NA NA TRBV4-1 CASSLITGAEGYTF TGCGCCAGCAGCCTCATTACGGGGGCGGAGGGCTACACCTTC
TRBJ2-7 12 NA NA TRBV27 CASSLTGNEQYF TGTGCCAGCAGCTTGACAGGAAACGAGCAGTACTTC
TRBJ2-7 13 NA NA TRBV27 CASSLLNSYEQYF TGTGCCAGCAGTTTATTGAACAGCTACGAGCAGTACTTC
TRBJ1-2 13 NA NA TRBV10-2 CASSEGGNYGYTF TGCGCCAGCAGTGAAGGGGGAAACTATGGCTACACCTTC
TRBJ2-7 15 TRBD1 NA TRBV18 CASSPRDRTRYEQYF TGTGCCAGCTCACCCCGGGACAGGACCCGCTACGAGCAGTACTTC
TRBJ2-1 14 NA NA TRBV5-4 CASSLGAEGNEQFF TGTGCCAGCAGCTTGGGGGCCGAGGGGAATGAGCAGTTCTTC
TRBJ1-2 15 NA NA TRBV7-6 CASSLYSEGPYGYTF TGTGCCAGCAGCTTATATAGCGAGGGCCCCTATGGCTACACCTTC
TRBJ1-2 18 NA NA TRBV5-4 CASSLAVVGRGVPSGYTF TGTGCCAGCAGCTTGGCTGTGGTCGGCAGGGGCGTCCCAAGCGGCTACACCTTC
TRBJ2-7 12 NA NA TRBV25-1 CASTLGGYEQYF TGTGCCAGCACCCTTGGAGGCTACGAGCAGTACTTC
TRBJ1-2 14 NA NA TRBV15 CATSKVTWDYGYTF TGTGCCACCAGCAAAGTCACCTGGGACTATGGCTACACCTTC
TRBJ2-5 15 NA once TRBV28 CASSLVGPYVETQYF TGTGCCAGCAGTTTAGTGGGTCCCTATGTGGAGACCCAGTACTTC
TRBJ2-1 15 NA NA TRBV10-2 CASSEEAGIYNEQFF TGCGCCAGCAGTGAGGAGGCCGGGATTTACAATGAGCAGTTCTTC
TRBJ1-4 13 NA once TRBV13 CASSQMGFEKLFF TGTGCCAGCAGCCAGATGGGTTTTGAAAAACTGTTTTTT
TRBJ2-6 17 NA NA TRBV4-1 CASSHRTREMGANVLTF TGCGCCAGCAGCCACAGGACGCGAGAGATGGGGGCCAACGTCCTGACTTTC
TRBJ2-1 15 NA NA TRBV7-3 CASSLTQLPLNEQFF TGTGCCAGCAGCTTAACGCAACTTCCCTTAAATGAGCAGTTCTTC
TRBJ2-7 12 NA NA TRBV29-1 CSVVAGTYEQYF TGCAGCGTTGTGGCAGGGACCTACGAGCAGTACTTC
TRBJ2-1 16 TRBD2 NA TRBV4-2 CASRDRTGGRNNEQFF TGTGCCAGCAGAGACAGAACTGGCGGGAGGAACAATGAGCAGTTCTTC